One sample yielded the 3 T cell receptor beta chains listed below, sequenced in a study of shared clonotypes between healthy human individuals. Data came from immunoSEQ multiplex PCR; TCRdb stores just in-frame clones and leaves some out. Of 90,000 to 120,000 clones listed, about 70% are singletons. Material: memory CD8+ T cells sorted from blood. Sample subset: CD45RO+ cells pooled with CCR7-negative TemRA cells. The receptors were gathered from a woman in her 30s in good health.

J is TRBJ2-7 and V is TRBV28; 8 nucleotides match TRBD1. This CDR3 contains 14 residues. Trimming at V came to 1 base and at J to 6 bases, leaving 5 bases not matched to a gene. Per the germline V gene, CDR1 is MDHEN and CDR2 is SYDVKM. CDR3 protein: CASSLSWTGFEQYF. In DNA, the CDR3 is TGTGCCAGCAGTTTATCTTGGACAGGGTTCGAGCAGTACTTC.

This clone was detected once. The V and J genes are TRBV11-2 and TRBJ2-7, with D possibly TRBD1 on 6 matching bases. Trimming shortened V by 8 bases and J by 6 bases, and 11 bases separated the two germline ends. CDR3 length equals 11 residues. Per germline, CDR1 SGHAT and CDR2 FQNNGV. The CDR3 sequence: CASLGQSEQYF. The CDR3, as DNA: TGTGCCAGCCTCGGACAGAGCGAGCAGTACTTC.

This clone was counted many times. The chain combines TRBV19 with TRBJ1-1; a weak D match, TRBD1 (5 bases). CDR1 LNHDA and CDR2 SQIVND come from the germline V gene (reference sequence). CDR3 length: 13 amino acids. The ends were cut back, 3 bases at V and 4 bases at J, with 9 bases in the middle. CDR3: CASSIWGITEAFF. CDR3 coding DNA: TGTGCCAGTAGTATCTGGGGGATCACTGAAGCTTTCTTT.